These T cell receptor beta chains were read from a single sample in a study of cytomegalovirus exposure and HLA in healthy donors. Generated by immunoSEQ multiplex PCR, the TCRdb table keeps only in-frame clones and is missing some. Among 65,000 to 75,000 clones listed, 55% to 75% were seen once. Sequences were obtained from PBMCs. Receptors originate from a man aged 40-49 years in good health and CMV-seropositive. Both conserved end residues are part of each CDR3. A D gene is named only where the DNA matches it firmly. Only some rows state a clone size, as once, few, many or a class for expanded clones.

v_gene	abundance	d_gene	j_gene	CDR3nt	CDR3aa
TRBV28	-	TRBD1	TRBJ1-5	TGTGCCAGCAGTGACGGGACAGGGCAAAGCAATCAGCCCCAGCATTTT	CASSDGTGQSNQPQHF
TRBV30	few	-	TRBJ2-5	TGTGCCTGGAGTAAGGGCAGCCACAACAGGGAGACCCAGTACTTC	CAWSKGSHNRETQYF
TRBV7-6	-	-	TRBJ2-1	TGTGCCAGCAGCCCCTTTCCGAGGGAAACCTACAATGAGCAGTTCTTC	CASSPFPRETYNEQFF
TRBV6-5	-	-	TRBJ1-1	TGTGCCAGCGGGGACATTCACATGAACACTGAAGCTTTCTTT	CASGDIHMNTEAFF
TRBV5-6	-	-	TRBJ1-2	TGTGCCAGCAGCATAGGGACTAGTTATGATGGCTACACCTTC	CASSIGTSYDGYTF
TRBV27	-	-	TRBJ1-4	TGTGCCAGCACCCGCACAGCGGCTGGTGAAAAACTGTTTTTT	CASTRTAAGEKLFF
TRBV4-1	-	-	TRBJ2-1	TGCGCCAGCAGCCAAGATGTCTCCAGCTCCTACAATGAGCAGTTCTTC	CASSQDVSSSYNEQFF
TRBV4-1	-	-	TRBJ2-1	TGCGCCAGCAGCCAGGGACTGGGGGGAGATGAGCAGTTCTTC	CASSQGLGGDEQFF
TRBV4-3	-	TRBD2	TRBJ2-4	TGCGCCAGCAGTGAGGGCGGGAGTGGTGACATTCAGTACTTC	CASSEGGSGDIQYF
TRBV18	-	-	TRBJ1-1	TGTGCCAGCTCACCACCGATGGAGACTGAAGCTTTCTTT	CASSPPMETEAFF
TRBV7-2	-	TRBD1	TRBJ2-1	TGTGCCAGCACCTCGGACAGGGGGCATGAGGAGCAGTTCTTC	CASTSDRGHEEQFF
TRBV7-7	-	TRBD1	TRBJ2-7	TGTGCTAGCAGCTTAGACAGGGACCACGAGCAGTACTTC	CASSLDRDHEQYF
TRBV19	-	TRBD1	TRBJ1-3	TGTGCCAGTAGTCCCAGAAGACAGGGTCCGAGCTCTGGAAACACCATATATTTT	CASSPRRQGPSSGNTIYF
TRBV4-1	once	-	TRBJ1-2	TGCGCCAGCAGCCACCCACCACAGGGAGACTATGGCTACACCTTC	CASSHPPQGDYGYTF
TRBV11-3	-	-	TRBJ1-1	TGTGCCAGCAGCCGGGGGGTGGGTTTCACTGAAGCTTTCTTT	CASSRGVGFTEAFF
TRBV9	few	-	TRBJ1-2	TGTGCCAGCAGCGTTTACACCGACTATGGCTACACCTTC	CASSVYTDYGYTF
TRBV4-3	few	TRBD2	TRBJ2-5	TGCGCCAGCAGCCAAGATAGGACTAGCGGGGGGGAGACCCAGTACTTC	CASSQDRTSGGETQYF
TRBV27	-	-	TRBJ1-4	TGTGCCAGCAGTTTCGGCGTCGGGGGGCGTGGAGAAAAACTGTTTTTT	CASSFGVGGRGEKLFF
TRBV5-1	-	-	TRBJ2-5	TGCGCCAGCAGCTTGGGGGACTGGCAAGAGACCCAGTACTTC	CASSLGDWQETQYF
TRBV5-1	-	-	TRBJ2-2	TGCGCCAGCAGCTTGTCAGCGGGTCCCGGGGAGCTGTTTTTT	CASSLSAGPGELFF
TRBV5-6	-	-	TRBJ2-5	TGTGCCAGCAGCTTGCGAGTACAAGAGACCCAGTACTTC	CASSLRVQETQYF
TRBV5-4	-	TRBD1	TRBJ2-2	TGTGCCAGCAGCCCAAGGGTGGCGGGACAGGGGGCCGGGGAGCTGTTTTTT	CASSPRVAGQGAGELFF
TRBV5-1	few	TRBD2	TRBJ2-2	TGCGCCAGCAGCTTTAGCGGGTCTGCGAACACCGGGGAGCTGTTTTTT	CASSFSGSANTGELFF
TRBV6-5	-	-	TRBJ2-4	TGTGCCAGCAGTTCCCCGAAAAACATTCAGTACTTC	CASSSPKNIQYF
TRBV20-1	once	-	TRBJ2-5	TGCAGTGCTGTGTACGCGGAGACCCAGTACTTC	CSAVYAETQYF
TRBV30	few	-	TRBJ2-1	TGTGCCTGGAGTAGTCTGCGGGGTATAGGGATGCAGTTCTTC	CAWSSLRGIGMQFF
TRBV6-4	-	-	TRBJ2-3	TGTGCCAGCAGTCCCTTCATGGGAGGCACAGATACGCAGTATTTT	CASSPFMGGTDTQYF
TRBV27	once	TRBD2	TRBJ2-1	TGTGCCAGCAGTGTCTCATTAGCGGGAGTCGGGAATGAGCAGTTCTTC	CASSVSLAGVGNEQFF
TRBV6-1	-	TRBD2	TRBJ2-1	TGTGCCAGCAGGTGGGGACTAGCGGGCTACAATGAGCAGTTCTTC	CASRWGLAGYNEQFF
TRBV11-3	-	-	TRBJ2-3	TGTGCCAGCAGCTTAGACGGGTTCCGATGGGATACGCAGTATTTT	CASSLDGFRWDTQYF
TRBV27	-	-	TRBJ1-4	TGTGCCAGCAGTTTATATCAGGGAACTAATGAAAAACTGTTTTTT	CASSLYQGTNEKLFF
TRBV4-1	few	-	TRBJ2-4	TGCGCCAGCAGCCTTGTCCTAGGAACCGGCATTCAGTACTTC	CASSLVLGTGIQYF
TRBV29-1	-	TRBD1	TRBJ1-2	TGCAGCGTTGAGTCCAGGGACAGGGGCTCAGTTCTCTTC	CSVESRDRGSVLF
TRBV29-1	few	TRBD1	TRBJ2-1	TGCAGCGTTGAAGCTCCGGGACAGGGGAGGAGGAATGAGCAGTTCTTC	CSVEAPGQGRRNEQFF
TRBV6-5	-	-	TRBJ1-1	TGTGCCAGCAGCGGAGGAGACACGAACACTGAAGCTTTCTTT	CASSGGDTNTEAFF
TRBV12-5	few	TRBD1	TRBJ2-5	TGTGCTAGTAGGGGGCCACAAACCGGAGAGACCCAGTACTTC	CASRGPQTGETQYF
TRBV2	-	-	TRBJ1-4	TGTGCCAGCAGTGAAATCGGTTTGGGGGCTGGAAAACTGTTTTTT	CASSEIGLGAGKLFF
TRBV19	-	-	TRBJ1-2	TGTGCCAGTAGTACCCAGGGGAGCTATGGCTACACCTTC	CASSTQGSYGYTF
TRBV19	few	TRBD1	TRBJ1-5	TGTGCCAGTAGTACACAGGGGCATAGCAATCAGCCCCAGCATTTT	CASSTQGHSNQPQHF
TRBV11-2	-	TRBD2	TRBJ2-5	TGTGCCAGCAGCGCGGGAGGCTCGCAAGAGACCCAGTACTTC	CASSAGGSQETQYF
TRBV30	few	-	TRBJ2-1	TGTGCCTCAGGGGCGGAAAGCTCCTACAATGAGCAGTTCTTC	CASGAESSYNEQFF
TRBV25-1	-	-	TRBJ2-2	TGTGCCAGCAGTGAGTTAAACACCGGGGAGCTGTTTTTT	CASSELNTGELFF
TRBV4-1	-	TRBD1	TRBJ1-6	TGCGCCAGCAGCCCCGGAACAGGGGACTCACCCCTCCACTTT	CASSPGTGDSPLHF
TRBV7-8	-	TRBD1	TRBJ1-5	TGTGCCAGCAGCCCAGGGGGTTTCAATCAGCCCCAGCATTTT	CASSPGGFNQPQHF
TRBV9	-	-	TRBJ2-3	TGTGCCAGCAGCGTAGGCGGGTCTGTTAGCACAGATACGCAGTATTTT	CASSVGGSVSTDTQYF
TRBV7-4	-	-	TRBJ2-4	TGTGCCAGCAGCTATTACAGGAGAGCCAAAAACATTCAGTACTTC	CASSYYRRAKNIQYF
TRBV30	once	TRBD1	TRBJ2-7	TGTGCCTGGGGCGGACAGGGTCGCGAGCAGTACTTC	CAWGGQGREQYF
TRBV2	few	TRBD1	TRBJ1-1	TGTGCCGGAGGACAGGGGAGAAACACTGAAGCTTTCTTT	CAGGQGRNTEAFF